This record concerns one T cell receptor (beta chain) sequence. Its specificity is unknown. CDR1 and CDR2 (germline): SGHVS, FNYEAQ. Trimming cost V 6 bases and J 10 bases; bases outside gene matches: 9. This CDR3 has 13 amino acids. Sequenced by immunoSEQ multiplex PCR; TCRdb stores in-frame clones only, minus some. The table has roughly 120,000 clones, about 93% seen once. This sample is drawn from a study of T cell responses to AZD1222 COVID-19 vaccine. Findings and caveats of the study: Baseline seropositivity characterized only six AZD1222 recipients.

This chain connects TRBV7-6 to TRBJ2-1, with 7 nucleotides matching TRBD1. The specimen comprised peripheral blood, sampled 28 days after the second AZD1222 dose. The source is an adult who received the AZD1222 COVID-19 vaccine. The CDR3 sequence is CASSRTGQGEQFF. The CDR3 DNA follows: TGTGCCAGCAGTAGGACAGGCCAAGGAGAGCAGTTCTTC.